Sequencing of this TCR beta chain was carried out in a study of blood T cell repertoires in COVID-19. The germline gives CDR1 LGHDT, CDR2 YNNKEL (reference sequence). CDR3 size: 15 residues. With V trimmed by 6 bases and J by 4 bases, 10 bases remained unmatched. The data were produced by immunoSEQ multiplex PCR, yet TCRdb's version contains in-frame clones alone and is incomplete. The repertoire consists of over 110,000 clones, with more than 60% occurring once and the leading ten covering 1.5% to 2.5%. The TCR originated in a woman between 55 and 75 years old with acute or convalescent COVID-19. This rearrangement joins TRBV3-1 (or the pseudogene TRBV3-2) to TRBJ1-2, with 8 bases fitting TRBD1. The sequenced material came from peripheral blood. The CDR3 sequence is CASRRGQGEGYGYTF. The DNA for the CDR3 is TGTGCCAGCAGACGCGGACAGGGTGAAGGCTATGGCTACACCTTC.